The 3 T cell receptor beta chains below come from one sample, sequenced in a study of T cells after yellow fever vaccination (dated by TCRdb to between 2018 and 2020). The treatment or condition label, as the study defines it: live attenuated yellow fever vaccine strain. Receptor libraries were prepared by 5' RACE. Sequenced on an Illumina NovaSeq 6000. TCRdb passed the public sequencing reads through fastp at Q25 and MiXCR, retaining productive beta sequences. Rows with one shared CDR3 protein collapse into an entry with the most common genes and DNA. This sample is represented by approximately 250,000 distinct CDR3 sequences; 3.6% of them were singletons. Over 15% of the sample lies in the top ten. Sequencing used PBMCs, obtained 15 days after the yellow fever booster vaccination. These receptors were obtained from a man younger than 30 who received the YFV17D yellow fever vaccine.

This clonotype was detected ten times or more. CDR3 loop: CSARVGGYLFYGYTF. The CDR3 nucleotides read TGCAGTGCTAGAGTAGGCGGCTACCTCTTTTATGGCTACACCTTC. The gene calls are TRBV20-1 and TRBJ1-2; D is uncertain. The V end was cut by 1 base, the J end by 5 bases, with 17 bases between. Germline-derived CDR1 and CDR2 are DFQATT and SNEGSKA (reference sequence). The CDR3 is 15 amino acids.

J is TRBJ2-5 and V is TRBV29-1; D is possibly TRBD2 (5 bases). Germline lookup yields CDR1 SQVTM and CDR2 ANQGSEA. V shed 4 bases and J shed 2 bases, with 20 bases lying between them. CDR3 length: 16 residues. CDR3 sequence reads: CSVVIGSWSAQETQYF. The CDR3 DNA reads as TGCAGCGTTGTTATTGGGAGTTGGTCCGCTCAAGAGACCCAGTACTTC. Variable domain in full (rest from reference TRBV29-1 and TRBJ2-5): SAVISQKPSRDICQRGTSLTIQCQVDSQVTMMFWYRQQPGQSLTLIATANQGSEATYESGFVIDKFPISRPNLTFSTLTVSNMSPEDSSIYLCSVVIGSWSAQETQYFGPGTRLLVL.

This clonotype was observed many times. The chain links TRBV4-2 to TRBJ2-3; the D gene could be TRBD1 or TRBD2 (6 bases each). Trimming stripped 0 bases from V and 4 bases from J, with 14 bases between. The CDR3 consists of 16 residues. Germline lookup yields CDR1 LGHNA and CDR2 YNFKEQ. CDR3 in DNA: TGTGCCAGCAGCCAAGATCAAGGGGGGCACGCAGATACGCAGTATTTT. This translates into CASSQDQGGHADTQYF.